This entry lists 27 T cell receptor beta chains sequenced from one sample in a study of shared clonotypes between healthy human individuals. Here immunoSEQ multiplex PCR was the method, and the copy in TCRdb shows in-frame clones only, minus some. Of around 2.3 million clones listed, around 95% are singletons. Sequencing was performed on naive CD4+ T cells sorted from blood. Subset reported: CD45RA+ positively selected. Receptor source: a man aged 18 to 29 in good health.

The chain links TRBV5-4 to TRBJ2-7; TRBD2 aligns across 7 bases. Germline V CDR1 and CDR2: SGHNT, YYREEE (reference sequence). Germline trimming cut 4 bases from V and 2 bases from J; bases unmatched to any gene: 9. This CDR3 is 15 amino acids long. CDR3 sequence: CASSISSGQAYEQYF. The CDR3 coding sequence is TGTGCCAGCAGCATCTCTAGCGGTCAGGCCTACGAGCAGTACTTC.

V is TRBV29-1 and J is TRBJ2-5, with 10 bases fitting TRBD2. Per germline, CDR1 SQVTM and CDR2 ANQGSEA. The CDR3 sequence is 14 residues long. The V and J ends lost 1 base and 5 bases, in that order; junction bases with no gene match: 4. The chain's CDR3 is CSVEVLAGAETQYF. The DNA for the CDR3 is TGCAGCGTTGAAGTTCTAGCGGGGGCGGAGACCCAGTACTTC.

This sequence joins TRBV28 and TRBJ2-3, with 7 bases identical to TRBD2. The V gene end was trimmed by 10 bases and the J gene end by 2 bases; junction bases not matched to a gene: 6. The CDR3 length is 13 residues. The germline CDR1 and CDR2 sequences are MDHEN and SYDVKM. CDR3 region: CATGTTITDTQYF. In DNA form, the CDR3 reads TGTGCCACTGGGACTACTATCACAGATACGCAGTATTTT.

This clone was seen just once. This specimen includes other DNA sequences encoding the same CDR3. The V gene is TRBV6-6, the J gene TRBJ2-5; D unclear. Germline CDR1 is MNHNY and CDR2 is SVGAGI (reference sequence). Trimming took 2 bases from V and 5 from J, leaving 9 bases between them. The CDR3 has 13 residues. CDR3 DNA: TGTGCCAGCAGTTACGGGTCCCTCGAGACCCAGTACTTC. Protein: CASSYGSLETQYF.

The chain recombines TRBV6-5 with TRBJ1-2; D possibly corresponds to TRBD1 (6 bases). CDR1 and CDR2 from the germline V gene are MNHEY and SVGAGI. The CDR3 is made up of 14 amino acids. The V gene lost 6 bases and the J gene lost 5 bases, with 16 bases spanning the gap. Written as DNA, the CDR3 is TGTGCCAGCAGAGAGGGGACATCAGGTTATGGCTACACCTTC. The encoded protein is CASREGTSGYGYTF.

J is TRBJ2-2 and V is TRBV4-2, with D perhaps matching TRBD1 (7 bases). The V gene's germline CDR1 is LGHNA and CDR2 YNFKEQ. Trimming took 2 bases from V and 0 from J, leaving 25 bases between them. The CDR3 has 21 residues. This chain's CDR3 is CASSQKGGSGVSGTNTGELFF. The DNA of the CDR3 is TGTGCCAGCAGCCAAAAAGGGGGCTCGGGCGTTAGCGGTACGAACACCGGGGAGCTGTTTTTT.

V usage is TRBV6-1 and J usage is TRBJ1-6; D not resolved. CDR1 and CDR2 (germline): MNHNS, SASEGT. The CDR3 contains 13 residues. V was trimmed by 0 bases and J by 11 bases, leaving 8 bases between them. The CDR3 nucleotides read TGTGCCAGCAGTGAAGCGCGTTCGGCACCCCTCCACTTT. Protein: CASSEARSAPLHF.

The chain joins TRBV9 to TRBJ2-7, with TRBD1 matching 7 bases. CDR3 length: 17 residues. Germline CDR1 and CDR2: SGDLS and YYNGEE. V was pared by 4 bases and J by 6 bases, with 19 bases of the junction left unmatched. CDR3 sequence reads: CASSPRDKKGANGEQYF. The CDR3 coding sequence is TGTGCCAGCAGCCCCCGTGATAAGAAGGGGGCGAACGGCGAGCAGTACTTC.

The CDR3, as DNA: TGTGCCAGCAGTCGGGACACCGGGGAGCTGTTTTTT. This translates into CASSRDTGELFF. This chain uses TRBV6-8 with TRBJ2-2; D uncertain. Trimming removed 5 bases at V and 3 bases at J, with 4 bases between. The CDR3 has 12 residues. Germline-derived CDR1 and CDR2 are MNHGY and SAAAGT.

CDR3 region: CASSLIREGDNEQFF. CDR3 coding DNA: TGTGCCAGCAGCTTAATCCGGGAGGGGGACAATGAGCAGTTCTTC. The chain combines TRBV7-9 with TRBJ2-1, with 8 bases aligning to TRBD2. The germline V gene encodes CDR1 SEHNR and CDR2 FQNEAQ (reference sequence). The CDR3 runs to 15 residues. V dropped 2 bases and J dropped 5; count of bases not matched to a gene: 5.

This clone came up once. V gene TRBV6-5 combines with J gene TRBJ2-7; TRBD2 agrees at 11 bases. J lost 2 bases, V lost 4 bases, and 4 bases had no gene match. Looked up from germline, CDR1 is MNHEY and CDR2 is SVGAGI. This CDR3 comprises 15 residues. The CDR3 nucleotides read TGTGCCAGCAGTTCAGCACTAGCGGGAGCCTACGAGCAGTACTTC. Protein product: CASSSALAGAYEQYF.

The rearrangement uses TRBV7-6 and TRBJ2-5; tentatively, D is TRBD2 (6 bases). Per germline, CDR1 SGHVS and CDR2 FNYEAQ. This CDR3 is 17 amino acids long. V was clipped by 5 bases and J by 2 bases, with 21 bases between them. The CDR3 loop reads CASSPSPRSRGQETQYF. CDR3 bases: TGTGCCAGCAGCCCATCCCCGAGGTCACGGGGGCAAGAGACCCAGTACTTC. Supplemented by reference TRBV7-6 and TRBJ2-5, the full variable domain reads GAGVSQSPRYKVTKRGQDVALRCDPISGHVSLYWYRQALGQGPEFLTYFNYEAQQDKSGLPNDRFSAERPEGSISTLTIQRTEQRDSAMYRCASSPSPRSRGQETQYFGPGTRLLVL.

The CDR3 reads CASSLVSQVNYGYTF. For the CDR3, the DNA is TGTGCCAGCAGCTTAGTTAGCCAGGTTAACTATGGCTACACCTTC. The V call is TRBV11-2, the J call TRBJ1-2; no definite D call. The CDR3 runs to 15 residues. Germline loops: CDR1 SGHAT, CDR2 FQNNGV. The ends were cut back, 1 base at V and 1 base at J, with 10 bases in the middle.

The rearrangement links TRBV14 to TRBJ2-7; no clear D gene. Germline CDR1 SGHDN, CDR2 FVKESK. This CDR3 has 13 amino acids. The V end lost 6 bases, the J end lost 5 bases, and 14 bases lay between the germline ends. CDR3 sequence (DNA): TGTGCCAGCAGACCTCAAGAAGGAAACGAGCAGTACTTC. Its translation: CASRPQEGNEQYF.

This chain uses TRBV28 with TRBJ2-7; 10 bases match TRBD1. Germline values: CDR1 MDHEN, CDR2 SYDVKM. Germline trimming cut 4 bases from V and 2 bases from J; bases unmatched to any gene: 5. The CDR3 has 15 amino acids. CDR3 nucleotides: TGTGCCAGCAGTTACGGACAGGGGGTTACCTACGAGCAGTACTTC. Its translation is CASSYGQGVTYEQYF.

The V and J genes are TRBV5-4 and TRBJ2-1; the match to TRBD2 covers 8 bases. The CDR3 covers 15 residues. From germline, CDR1 is SGHNT and CDR2 YYREEE (reference sequence). The V and J ends lost 3 bases and 12 bases, in that order; junction bases with no gene match: 14. This CDR3 is CASSSVGASGPWQFF. The DNA of the CDR3 is TGTGCCAGCAGCTCCGTTGGTGCTAGCGGGCCTTGGCAGTTCTTC.

This clone was recorded once. The chain recombines TRBV28 with TRBJ1-2, with D hard to call. The CDR3 runs to 14 residues. V was trimmed by 9 bases and J by 5 bases, leaving 19 bases between them. Germline lookup yields CDR1 MDHEN and CDR2 SYDVKM. The CDR3 spells CASLKDGLLYGYTF. The CDR3 DNA reads TGTGCCAGTCTAAAAGACGGACTTCTTTATGGCTACACCTTC.

The V call is TRBV30, the J call TRBJ2-1; 11 bases are a match to TRBD2. The germline V gene has CDR1 GTSNPN and CDR2 SVGIG (reference sequence). With V trimmed by 2 bases and J by 4 bases, 13 bases remained unmatched. CDR3 length: 18 residues. This chain's CDR3 is CAWSTYSGRAVVYNEQFF. In DNA, the CDR3 is TGTGCCTGGAGTACGTATAGCGGGAGGGCCGTGGTTTACAATGAGCAGTTCTTC.

V is TRBV28 and J is TRBJ1-5; D is unresolved. CDR1 and CDR2 from the germline V gene are MDHEN and SYDVKM. The CDR3 totals 12 residues. The V and J ends lost 7 bases and 7 bases respectively, with 11 bases between them. The CDR3 sequence: CASTSGVQPQHF. The CDR3, as DNA: TGTGCCAGCACCTCTGGGGTCCAGCCCCAGCATTTT.

The rearrangement joins TRBV18 to TRBJ2-5; 7 positions agree with TRBD1. The junction had 6 bases not matched to a gene; V was cut back by 3 bases and J by 5 bases. The germline CDR1 and CDR2 sequences are KGHSH and LQKENI. The CDR3 is 14 amino acids. This CDR3 is CASSPTTGLETQYF. The CDR3 DNA is TGTGCCAGCTCACCCACGACAGGGTTGGAGACCCAGTACTTC.

This chain uses TRBV7-9 with TRBJ2-3; no firm D call. V gave up 1 base and J gave up 2 bases, with 19 bases separating them. Germline V gene data show CDR1 as SEHNR and CDR2 as FQNEAQ (reference sequence). This CDR3 is 18 amino acids long. CDR3: CASSLDQMGSSFTDTQYF. The DNA for the CDR3 is TGTGCCAGCAGCTTAGATCAAATGGGTTCGTCTTTCACAGATACGCAGTATTTT.

The CDR3 nucleotides are TGTGCCAGCAGTAATAGCGGTCTCTACAATGAGCAGTTCTTC. Its protein product is CASSNSGLYNEQFF. The chain is built from TRBV25-1 and TRBJ2-1, with D possibly matching TRBD2 (6 bases). The CDR3 length is 14 residues. V lost 5 bases to trimming and J lost 3 bases, with 11 bases between them. The germline CDR1 and CDR2 sequences are MGHDK and SYGVNS.

The chain carries TRBV5-4 and TRBJ2-2, with D possibly matching TRBD1 (5 bases). Deletions cut 0 bases from V and 4 bases from J, with 13 bases between. From germline, CDR1 is SGHNT and CDR2 YYREEE (reference sequence). This CDR3 has 16 residues. CDR3 sequence: CASSLASGSVTGELFF. In DNA, the CDR3 is TGTGCCAGCAGCTTGGCCTCAGGGTCGGTCACCGGGGAGCTGTTTTTT. The entire variable domain, with the rest obtained from reference TRBV5-4 and TRBJ2-2, is as follows: ETGVTQSPTHLIKTRGQQVTLRCSSQSGHNTVSWYQQALGQGPQFIFQYYREEENGRGNFPPRFSGLQFPNYSSELNVNALELDDSALYLCASSLASGSVTGELFFGEGSRLTVL.

The V and J genes are TRBV4-2 and TRBJ2-5, with D unclear. The CDR3 consists of 15 residues. The germline V gene encodes CDR1 LGHNA and CDR2 YNFKEQ. Trimming removed 1 base from V and 5 bases from J, with 14 bases in between. In DNA, the CDR3 is TGTGCCAGCAGCCAAGGGGAAGATATTGGGGAGACCCAGTACTTC. Its protein is CASSQGEDIGETQYF.

This clone was seen a few times. The gene calls are TRBV28 and TRBJ1-2, with D possibly being TRBD1 (5 bases). V was clipped by 1 base and J by 8 bases, with 20 bases between them. The CDR3 extends over 16 amino acids. Germline V gives CDR1 MDHEN, CDR2 SYDVKM. CDR3 amino acids: CASSLYSGPKIRGYTF. The CDR3, as DNA: TGTGCCAGCAGTTTATATTCGGGACCAAAAATCCGGGGCTACACCTTC.

A word on this clone: This specimen includes other DNA sequences encoding the same CDR3. The rearrangement uses TRBV6-6 and TRBJ2-7; TRBD2 might be the D (6 bases). The CDR3 runs to 13 residues. V gave up 2 bases and J gave up 2 bases, with 7 bases separating them. The germline V gene encodes CDR1 MNHNY and CDR2 SVGAGI (reference sequence). The CDR3 loop is CASSYGGTYEQYF. The CDR3 DNA reads TGTGCCAGCAGTTACGGGGGGACCTACGAGCAGTACTTC.

This chain uses TRBV5-6 with TRBJ2-3, with D perhaps matching TRBD2 (5 bases). Germline-derived CDR1 and CDR2 are SGHDT and YYEEEE. The CDR3 is 15 amino acids. The V gene lost 3 bases and the J gene lost 3 bases, with 14 bases spanning the gap. CDR3 protein: CASSSVGAPTDTQYF. The CDR3 DNA reads as TGTGCCAGCAGCTCGGTGGGAGCCCCTACAGATACGCAGTATTTT.